Described below is a single T cell receptor beta chain sequence and its context. Its specificity is not known. The data were taken from a study of shared clonotypes between healthy human individuals. Study-wide points: Memory subsets generally showed lower estimated richness than naive subsets. Researchers sampled only blood; tissue repertoires likely differ.

CDR3 length: 16 amino acids. Trimming at V came to 0 bases and at J to 5 bases, leaving 9 bases not matched to a gene. Germline-derived CDR1 and CDR2 are SGDLS and YYNGEE. As originally analysed: In the immunoSEQ data, sequences were junction-only and lacked quality scores, so filtering differed. Some clones are missing from TCRdb's copy, which holds only in-frame ones; the method was immunoSEQ multiplex PCR. The V and J calls and clone size come from that table; D and trimming were worked out from the DNA. The table includes 2 million or so clones, approximately 95% detected once. Both subsets, CD45RA+ naive and CD45RA-negative memory, were split from the CD4+ cells.

Sequencing was performed on naive CD4+ T cells sorted from blood. Subset indicated: CD45RA+ positively selected. J is TRBJ2-3 and V is TRBV9; 7 nucleotides line up with TRBD2. The clonotype was recovered from a man between 18 and 29 years old in good health. In nucleotides, the CDR3 is TGTGCCAGCAGCGTAGACCCGGGAGGACCTGGAGATACGCAGTATTTT. Its protein is CASSVDPGGPGDTQYF.